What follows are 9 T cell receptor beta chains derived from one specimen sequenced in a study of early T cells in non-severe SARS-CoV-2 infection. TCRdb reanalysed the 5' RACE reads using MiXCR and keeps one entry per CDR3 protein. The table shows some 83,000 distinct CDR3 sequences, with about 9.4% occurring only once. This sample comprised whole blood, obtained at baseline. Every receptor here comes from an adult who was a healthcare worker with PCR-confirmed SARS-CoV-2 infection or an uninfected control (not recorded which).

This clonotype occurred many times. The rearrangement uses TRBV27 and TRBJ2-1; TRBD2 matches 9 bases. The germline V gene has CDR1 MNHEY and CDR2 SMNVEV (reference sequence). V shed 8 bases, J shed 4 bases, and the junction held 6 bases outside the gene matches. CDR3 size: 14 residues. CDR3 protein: CASERAGGYNEQFF. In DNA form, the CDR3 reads TGTGCCAGCGAGAGAGCGGGAGGTTACAATGAGCAGTTCTTC.

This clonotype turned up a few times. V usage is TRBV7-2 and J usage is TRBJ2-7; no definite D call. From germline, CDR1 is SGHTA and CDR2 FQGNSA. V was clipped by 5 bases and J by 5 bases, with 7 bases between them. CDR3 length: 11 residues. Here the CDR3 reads CASSGHNEQYF. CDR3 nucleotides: TGTGCCAGCAGCGGCCATAACGAGCAGTACTTC.

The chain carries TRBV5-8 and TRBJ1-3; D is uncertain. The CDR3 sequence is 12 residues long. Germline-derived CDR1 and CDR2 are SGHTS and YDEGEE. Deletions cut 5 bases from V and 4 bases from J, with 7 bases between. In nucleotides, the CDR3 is TGTGCCAGCAGGTTTCGCGGAAACACCATATATTTT. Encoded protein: CASRFRGNTIYF.

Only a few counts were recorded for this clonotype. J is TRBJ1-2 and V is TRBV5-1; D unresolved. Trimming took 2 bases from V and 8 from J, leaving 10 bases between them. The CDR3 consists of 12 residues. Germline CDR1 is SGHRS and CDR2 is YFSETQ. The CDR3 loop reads CASSFDRRGYTF. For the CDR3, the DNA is TGCGCCAGCAGCTTCGACCGAAGGGGCTACACCTTC.

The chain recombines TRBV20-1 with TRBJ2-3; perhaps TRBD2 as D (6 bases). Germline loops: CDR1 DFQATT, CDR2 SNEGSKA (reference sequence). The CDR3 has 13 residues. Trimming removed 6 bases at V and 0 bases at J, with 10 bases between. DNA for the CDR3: TGCAGTGCCCAAAGCGGGAGCACAGATACGCAGTATTTT. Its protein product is CSAQSGSTDTQYF.

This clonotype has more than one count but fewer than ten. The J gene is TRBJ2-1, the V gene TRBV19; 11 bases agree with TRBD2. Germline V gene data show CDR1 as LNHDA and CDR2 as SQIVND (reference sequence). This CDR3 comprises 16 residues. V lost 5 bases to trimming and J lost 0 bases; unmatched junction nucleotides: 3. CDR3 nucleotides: TGTGCCAGTAGTGGGGGGACTAGCGGCTCCTACAATGAGCAGTTCTTC. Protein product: CASSGGTSGSYNEQFF.

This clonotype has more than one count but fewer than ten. CDR3 in DNA: TGTGCCAGCAGCTTCCAGACTAGCGGGAGTTCAGATACGCAGTATTTT. Translating gives CASSFQTSGSSDTQYF. The chain carries TRBV7-8 and TRBJ2-3, with 12 bases lining up with TRBD2. The CDR3 loop spans 16 amino acids. V lost 3 bases, J lost 4 bases, and 5 bases stayed unmatched. Germline CDR1 SGHVS, CDR2 FQNEAQ.

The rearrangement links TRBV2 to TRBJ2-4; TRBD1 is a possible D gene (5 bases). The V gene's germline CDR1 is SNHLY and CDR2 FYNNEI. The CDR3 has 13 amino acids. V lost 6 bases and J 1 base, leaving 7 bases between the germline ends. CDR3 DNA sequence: TGTGCCAGCAGCAGGGTTGCCAAAAACATTCAGTACTTC. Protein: CASSRVAKNIQYF.

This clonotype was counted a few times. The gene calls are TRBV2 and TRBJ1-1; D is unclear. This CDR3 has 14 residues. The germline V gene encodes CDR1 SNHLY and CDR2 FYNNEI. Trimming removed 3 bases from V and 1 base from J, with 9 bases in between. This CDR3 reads CASSERHKNTEAFF. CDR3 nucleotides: TGTGCCAGCAGTGAGCGTCATAAGAACACTGAAGCTTTCTTT.